These 2 T cell receptor beta chains were all obtained from the same sample, sequenced in a study of blood T cell repertoires in COVID-19. TCRdb's copy holds only in-frame clones and misses some; the assay was immunoSEQ multiplex PCR. The sample has 150,000 or so clones; approximately 86% are singletons. Sequenced material: peripheral blood. Receptor source: a man in his late teens or twenties with acute or convalescent COVID-19.

J is TRBJ2-7 and V is TRBV20-1; D is unclear. Germline CDR1 reads DFQATT; CDR2 reads SNEGSKA (reference sequence). The CDR3 runs to 11 residues. The V end was cut by 5 bases, the J end by 4 bases, with 9 bases between. The CDR3 here is CSASPYYEQYF. The CDR3, as DNA: TGCAGTGCTTCACCCTATTACGAGCAGTACTTC.

The chain joins TRBV4-2 to TRBJ1-2; TRBD1 aligns across 12 bases. Per the germline V gene, CDR1 is LGHNA and CDR2 is YNFKEQ. After removal of 0 bases from V and 6 bases from J, the junction contained 5 bases not matched to a gene. This CDR3 is built from 16 residues. The CDR3 nucleotides are TGTGCCAGCAGCCAAGATATGGGACAGGGGGCAAATGGCTACACCTTC. Its protein product is CASSQDMGQGANGYTF.